This TCR beta chain is drawn from a study of blood T cells in healthy people across ages. Study-wide background: Using template switching, researchers captured about one barcoded beta molecule for each two T cells.

This clonotype was seen a few times. Its antigen is currently unknown. Then a second PCR, running about 6 to 12 cycles, was carried out with a sample-barcoded 5' primer and a J-beta primer mix. TCRdb redid the calling of the 5' RACE reads with MiXCR, one entry per CDR3 protein. The sample holds 850,000 to 1,000,000 distinct CDR3 sequences, roughly 47% seen once. Trimming pared 7 bases from V and 1 base from J, leaving 5 bases between. The CDR3 has 12 residues. Germline CDR1 and CDR2: MNHEY and SMNVEV (reference sequence). Whole-study results and caveats: Diversity figures derived from one million T cells were judged to underestimate the true value. Percentage of naive T cells showed a strong correlation with TCR beta diversity.

The rearrangement links TRBV27 to TRBJ2-1; D call uncertain. The sequence was obtained from a woman in her sixties in good health. Sequenced input: blood. The CDR3: CASTSSYNEQFF. The CDR3 DNA sequence: TGTGCCAGCACTAGTTCCTACAATGAGCAGTTCTTC.